This TCR beta chain emerged from a study of CD8 T cells in Susac syndrome. Negative isolation was used for CD8+ and CD4+ T cells, and FACS enrichment was applied to TEMRA cells. Reverse transcription of roughly 0.45 to 1 ug RNA was performed with random hexamers. The CDR3 of TCR beta was amplified by immunoSEQ multiplex PCR across 54 Vbeta and 13 Jbeta. One entry per CDR3 protein results from TCRdb running MiXCR on the immunoSEQ multiplex PCR reads. The sample lists around 230,000 distinct CDR3 sequences, approximately 95% occurring once. Germline V gives CDR1 SGHNT, CDR2 YYREEE (reference sequence). V gave up 4 bases and J gave up 4 bases, with 12 bases separating them. This CDR3 spans 14 amino acids.

The receptor was derived from a human donor with multiple sclerosis. Sequenced input: CD4+ T cells from PBMCs. The J gene is TRBJ1-3, the V gene TRBV5-4; D possibly corresponds to TRBD1 (6 bases). The CDR3 is CASSVSGAGNTIYF. CDR3 DNA: TGTGCCAGCAGCGTATCAGGGGCCGGAAACACCATATATTTT.